This TCR beta chain is drawn from a study of post-analysis software for immune sequencing data. Whole-study context: The courses of disease that were included comprised relapsing-remitting, secondary progressive and progressive-relapsing multiple sclerosis.

The table lists this clonotype with a few counts. cDNA libraries for TCR beta contained unique molecular identifiers. MiXCR was run by TCRdb on the PCR reads, yielding one entry per CDR3 protein. The data hold about 680,000 distinct CDR3 sequences, with 59% observed a single time. This TCR was sampled from a girl aged 2 to 10 with multiple sclerosis. Sequences were obtained from blood.

The CDR3 sequence: CASRQVVGRSPLHF. CDR3 DNA sequence: TGTGCCAGCAGGCAGGTGGTTGGGCGATCACCCCTCCACTTT. This chain connects TRBV7-8 to TRBJ1-6; the D is unclear. Germline V gene data show CDR1 as SGHVS and CDR2 as FQNEAQ. Trimming took 6 bases from V and 10 from J, leaving 16 bases between them. The CDR3 runs 14 residues. Together with reference TRBV7-8 and TRBJ1-6, the CDR3 gives the full variable domain: GAGVSQSPRYKVAKRGQDVALRCDPISGHVSLFWYQQALGQGPEFLTYFQNEAQLDKSGLPSDRFFAERPEGSVSTLKIQRTQQEDSAVYLCASRQVVGRSPLHFGNGTRLTVT.